This T cell receptor (beta chain) was recorded in a study of molecular identifiers for immune sequencing clone quantification. Study results and caveats: Whereas clones above 20 RNA copies held under 1% of naive-cell molecules, they held over 98% of effector molecules.

Methods described previously were used for bulk TCR libraries, and listed TCR primers were applied. TCRdb recomputed calls from the PCR reads with MiXCR, one row per CDR3 protein. The profile covers around 86,000 distinct CDR3 sequences, with roughly 19% appearing a single time and 0.85% taken by the ten largest. This clonotype appeared many times. What it binds is unknown. Trimming cost V 5 bases and J 0 bases; bases outside gene matches: 15. This CDR3 comprises 18 residues. The V gene's germline CDR1 is SGHVS and CDR2 FQNEAQ. Sorted inputs of about 17,000 to 1,100,000 cells, with 10%, 30% or 50% RNA, yielded naive CD8 libraries. Isolation of naive CD8 T cells was achieved by sorting on a CD8+CD4-CCR7+CD45RA+ phenotype.

J is TRBJ1-1 and V is TRBV7-8, with TRBD1 matching 7 bases. The clonotype comes from a human donor in good health. Some libraries in this study had Jurkat cell RNA spiked in. Specimen: naive CD8+ T cells from blood, with Jurkat cell RNA spiked in. The subset here: FACS-sorted CD8+CD4-CCR7+CD45RA+ naive T cells. The CDR3 protein is CASSARAPGQNMNTEAFF. DNA for the CDR3: TGTGCCAGCAGCGCAAGAGCACCGGGACAGAACATGAACACTGAAGCTTTCTTT.